This T cell receptor beta chain was captured by sequencing in a study of cytomegalovirus exposure and HLA in healthy donors. Regarding the study as a whole: Common viral pathogens were later found to be apparently linked to several of the most significant clusters.

Between the trimmed V and J ends, which lost 1 base and 5 bases, there was a span of 9 bases. CDR1 is SEHNR and CDR2 is FQNEAQ in the germline V gene (reference sequence). There are 14 residues in the CDR3. The primer mix had 60 Vbeta and 13 Jbeta primers. Generated by immunoSEQ multiplex PCR, the TCRdb table keeps only in-frame clones and is missing some. The profile shows roughly 150,000 clones, more than 70% of them singletons. Points on this clone: No antigen is known for it.

Sequencing was carried out using PBMCs. This sequence was found in a woman between 40 and 50 years old in good health and CMV-seronegative. J is TRBJ2-1 and V is TRBV7-9; D unclear. The CDR3 sequence: CASSLVSTNNEQFF. The CDR3 bases are TGTGCCAGCAGCTTAGTTAGCACCAACAATGAGCAGTTCTTC.